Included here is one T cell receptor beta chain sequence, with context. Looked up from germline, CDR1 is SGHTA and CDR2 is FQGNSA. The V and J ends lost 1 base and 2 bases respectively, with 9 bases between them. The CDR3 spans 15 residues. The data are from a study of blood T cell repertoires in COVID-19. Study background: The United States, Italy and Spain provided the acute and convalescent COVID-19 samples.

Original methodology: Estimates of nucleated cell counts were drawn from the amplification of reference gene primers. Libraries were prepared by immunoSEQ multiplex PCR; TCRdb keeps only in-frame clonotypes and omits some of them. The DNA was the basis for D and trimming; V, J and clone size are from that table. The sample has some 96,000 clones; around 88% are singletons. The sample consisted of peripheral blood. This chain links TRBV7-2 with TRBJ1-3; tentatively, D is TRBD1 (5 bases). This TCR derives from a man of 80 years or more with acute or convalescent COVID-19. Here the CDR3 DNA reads TGTGCCAGCAGCTTAGTTCGGGGGGCTGGAAACACCATATATTTT. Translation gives CASSLVRGAGNTIYF.